Below are 27 T cell receptor beta chains sequenced from a single sample in a study of naive and memory T cell subsets. For blood and skin samples, reverse transcription used TCR alpha and beta constant primers. MiXCR, applied by TCRdb to the 5' RACE reads, yields one record per CDR3 protein. The sample lists approximately 24,000 distinct CDR3 sequences; approximately 24% were seen once. Whole-blood samples were less than 3 ml of peripheral blood from healthy adult volunteers. The receptors stem from a female donor in good health.

This clonotype turned up a few times. The gene calls are TRBV29-1 and TRBJ1-2; 7 bases map to TRBD1. Per the germline V gene, CDR1 is SQVTM and CDR2 is ANQGSEA. This CDR3 region has 14 residues. V trimming: 5 bases; J trimming: 5 bases; junction bases outside the gene matches: 11. In DNA, the CDR3 is TGCAGCGTTCTTTCTGTGGGGACAGCTTATGGCTACACCTTC. This encodes CSVLSVGTAYGYTF.

Many counts were recorded for this clonotype. This rearrangement joins TRBV5-5 to TRBJ2-7; D could derive from TRBD1 or TRBD2 (6 bases each). The germline gives CDR1 SGHKS, CDR2 YYEKEE (reference sequence). The CDR3 is made up of 17 amino acids. V lost 1 base to trimming and J lost 7 bases, with 24 bases between them. CDR3 nucleotides: TGTGCCAGCAGCTTGATGAGGCTTGGGGGGCCCATTGTGGAGCAGTACTTC. Its translation: CASSLMRLGGPIVEQYF.

This clonotype was counted between two and nine times. The genes are TRBV20-1 and TRBJ1-1, with TRBD1 matching over 7 bases. The CDR3 totals 13 residues. CDR1 and CDR2 from the germline V gene are DFQATT and SNEGSKA (reference sequence). The CDR3 is CSAWDSANTEAFF. CDR3 bases: TGCAGCGCTTGGGACAGCGCGAACACTGAAGCTTTCTTT.

This clonotype was observed at least ten times. The chain couples TRBV2 to TRBJ1-1, with 7 bases matching TRBD1. V lost 7 bases to trimming and J lost 4 bases; unmatched junction nucleotides: 6. The CDR3 loop spans 13 amino acids. Germline V gene data show CDR1 as SNHLY and CDR2 as FYNNEI. CDR3 loop: CASIVTGTTEAFF. The CDR3, as DNA: TGTGCCAGCATCGTGACAGGGACCACTGAAGCTTTCTTT. The variable domain in full, completed from reference TRBV2 and TRBJ1-1, reads EPEVTQTPSHQVTQMGQEVILRCVPISNHLYFYWYRQILGQKVEFLVSFYNNEISEKSEIFDDQFSVERPDGSNFTLKIRSTKLEDSAMYFCASIVTGTTEAFFGQGTRLTVV.

This chain uses TRBV20-1 with TRBJ2-3; 10 nucleotides agree with TRBD2. CDR3 length: 15 residues. V dropped 4 bases and J dropped 0; count of bases not matched to a gene: 4. Germline loops: CDR1 DFQATT, CDR2 SNEGSKA (reference sequence). The CDR3 bases are TGCAGTGCTACCAGGACTAGCGGTAGCACAGATACGCAGTATTTT. This sequence encodes CSATRTSGSTDTQYF.

This chain links TRBV6-5 with TRBJ1-1, with 8 bases identical to TRBD1. The CDR3 contains 15 residues. Germline CDR1 is MNHEY and CDR2 is SVGAGI. V shed 6 bases, J shed 2 bases, and the junction held 8 bases outside the gene matches. CDR3 nucleotide sequence: TGTGCCAGCAGGCCTAACAGGGGGACCAACACTGAAGCTTTCTTT. Its protein is CASRPNRGTNTEAFF.

The V and J genes are TRBV6-5 and TRBJ1-2; no firm D call. Per the germline V gene, CDR1 is MNHEY and CDR2 is SVGAGI. The CDR3 is made up of 13 amino acids. Trimming stripped 2 bases from V and 8 bases from J, with 12 bases between. In DNA, the CDR3 is TGTGCCAGCAGTTACAGGCGGGATGTGGGCTACACCTTC. Its protein product is CASSYRRDVGYTF.

This clonotype has just a few counts. A much larger clonotype is one base distant, so this may be a read error. The chain uses TRBV7-6 and TRBJ1-1; perhaps TRBD1 as D (5 bases). This CDR3 region has 12 residues. In germline, CDR1 is SGHVS, CDR2 FNYEAQ. V lost 5 bases to trimming and J lost 11 bases, with 15 bases between them. The CDR3 DNA is TGTGCCAGCAGCGAGACGGGGGGGGGTGCTTTCTTT. This codes for CASSETGGGAFF.

The chain couples TRBV10-3 to TRBJ2-1; perhaps D is TRBD1 or TRBD2 (5 bases each). V was pared by 4 bases and J by 5 bases, with 15 bases between. This CDR3 contains 15 residues. Germline CDR1 is ENHRY and CDR2 is SYGVKD. This CDR3 reads CAISVSGTGNNEQFF. The DNA for the CDR3 is TGTGCCATCAGTGTGTCCGGGACGGGGAACAATGAGCAGTTCTTC.

The rearrangement links TRBV7-9 to TRBJ2-3; the D is unclear. Trimming stripped 6 bases from V and 2 bases from J, with 9 bases between. The CDR3 is 13 amino acids. Germline CDR1 is SEHNR and CDR2 is FQNEAQ (reference sequence). DNA for the CDR3: TGTGCCAGCAGAAAAGACAACACAGATACGCAGTATTTT. It encodes CASRKDNTDTQYF.

Only a few counts were recorded for this clonotype. The chain is built from TRBV20-1 and TRBJ2-1; the match to TRBD2 covers 15 bases. The trim removed 4 bases at V and 13 bases at J, leaving 14 bases unmatched. The germline V gene encodes CDR1 DFQATT and CDR2 SNEGSKA (reference sequence). There are 16 residues in the CDR3. The CDR3 region has the DNA TGCAGTGCTACTATCGGGGGACTAGCGGGAGGCGGGTTACAGTTCTTC. Its protein is CSATIGGLAGGGLQFF.

This rearrangement joins TRBV6-1 to TRBJ2-1; D is perhaps TRBD1 (6 bases). The CDR3 runs to 17 residues. CDR1 is MNHNS, CDR2 SASEGT, per germline. The V and J ends lost 3 bases and 9 bases respectively, with 24 bases between them. The CDR3 here is CASSEGAGWSGLGEQFF. Written as DNA, the CDR3 is TGTGCCAGCAGTGAGGGGGCCGGCTGGTCGGGGTTGGGTGAGCAGTTCTTC.

The chain couples TRBV7-9 to TRBJ1-2; D perhaps matches TRBD1 (6 bases). The CDR3 is made up of 14 amino acids. The V end was cut by 1 base, the J end by 4 bases, with 10 bases between. Germline V lookup: CDR1 SEHNR, CDR2 FQNEAQ (reference sequence). This CDR3 reads CASSLEVTGYGYTF. The CDR3 DNA reads TGTGCCAGCAGCTTAGAGGTGACAGGCTATGGCTACACCTTC. The full variable domain, completed using reference TRBV7-9 and TRBJ1-2, is DTGVSQNPRHKITKRGQNVTFRCDPISEHNRLYWYRQTLGQGPEFLTYFQNEAQLEKSRLLSDRFSAERPKGSFSTLEIQRTEQGDSAMYLCASSLEVTGYGYTFGSGTRLTVV.

There are a few counts of this clonotype. The V gene is TRBV2, the J gene TRBJ2-7, with unresolved D. Per the germline V gene, CDR1 is SNHLY and CDR2 is FYNNEI. The V end was cut by 1 base, the J end by 4 bases, with 2 bases between. This CDR3 is 11 amino acids long. Here the CDR3 reads CASSEEYEQYF. The DNA for the CDR3 is TGTGCCAGCAGTGAAGAATACGAGCAGTACTTC.

This clonotype was detected only once. The rearrangement links TRBV6-4 to TRBJ1-4; D is uncertain. The CDR3 runs to 16 residues. Germline CDR1 MRHNA, CDR2 SNTAGT. Trimming left V 2 bases short and J 4 bases short, with 14 bases between. CDR3 loop: CASSDARVPVNEKLFF. The CDR3 DNA follows: TGTGCCAGCAGTGACGCGAGGGTTCCGGTTAATGAAAAACTGTTTTTT.

Ten or more counts support this clonotype. The chain uses TRBV2 and TRBJ2-6; D may be TRBD2 (6 bases). V lost 5 bases, J lost 1 base, and 9 bases lay in between. The CDR3 is made up of 15 amino acids. CDR1 and CDR2 from the germline V gene are SNHLY and FYNNEI. CDR3 nucleotide sequence: TGTGCCAGCAGTCAACGGGGGTCTGGGGCCAACGTCCTGACTTTC. This codes for CASSQRGSGANVLTF.

This rearrangement joins TRBV20-1 to TRBJ2-2; D is ambiguous. Looked up from germline, CDR1 is DFQATT and CDR2 is SNEGSKA (reference sequence). V dropped 5 bases and J dropped 4 bases, with 11 bases sitting between them. The CDR3 consists of 13 residues. The CDR3 loop is CSAPRGFTGELFF. In DNA form, the CDR3 reads TGCAGTGCTCCCCGCGGTTTCACCGGGGAGCTGTTTTTT.

This clonotype showed up just a few times. The J gene is TRBJ1-2, the V gene TRBV29-1; no firm D call. Trimming removed 6 bases at V and 2 bases at J, with 13 bases between. Germline assignment: CDR1 SQVTM and CDR2 ANQGSEA. This CDR3 contains 13 residues. CDR3 DNA sequence: TGCAGCGTGTCCCCAGCCCTAAACTATGGCTACACCTTC. Its protein is CSVSPALNYGYTF.

This clonotype was seen a handful of times. The gene calls are TRBV6-5 and TRBJ2-1; 11 bases align to TRBD2. Trimming cost V 8 bases and J 13 bases; bases outside gene matches: 13. This CDR3 region has 14 residues. Looked up from germline, CDR1 is MNHEY and CDR2 is SVGAGI. CDR3 coding DNA: TGTGCCAGCGCCACCGCTGGACTAGCGGGTGTTCAGTTCTTC. Its protein product is CASATAGLAGVQFF.

The gene calls are TRBV15 and TRBJ2-7; D is unclear. Germline V CDR1 and CDR2: LNHNV, YYDKDF (reference sequence). The length of the CDR3 is 12 residues. V was pared by 2 bases and J by 7 bases, with 9 bases between. This chain's CDR3 is CATSRNNREQYF. The CDR3 DNA reads TGTGCCACCAGCAGAAACAACCGGGAGCAGTACTTC. Full variable domain (remainder filled in from reference TRBV15 and TRBJ2-7): DAMVIQNPRYQVTQFGKPVTLSCSQTLNHNVMYWYQQKSSQAPKLLFHYYDKDFNNEADTPDNFQSRRPNTSFCFLDIRSPGLGDTAMYLCATSRNNREQYFGPGTRLTVT.

The J gene is TRBJ2-6, the V gene TRBV4-3; no clear D. CDR3 length equals 14 residues. Trimming removed 1 base from V and 4 bases from J, with 5 bases in between. Per germline, CDR1 LGHNA and CDR2 YSLEER. In DNA form, the CDR3 reads TGCGCCAGCAGCCAAGTCGACGGGGCCAACGTCCTGACTTTC. Amino acid sequence: CASSQVDGANVLTF.

The chain links TRBV9 to TRBJ1-2; D gene ambiguous. Between the trimmed V and J ends, which lost 3 bases and 0 bases, there was a span of 6 bases. The CDR3 consists of 13 residues. CDR1 is SGDLS, CDR2 YYNGEE, per germline. The CDR3 region is CASSADPNYGYTF. The CDR3 DNA sequence: TGTGCCAGCAGCGCGGATCCTAACTATGGCTACACCTTC.

By sample share, this clonotype is medium-sized. The chain carries TRBV7-8 and TRBJ1-2; 11 nucleotides match TRBD1. CDR1 and CDR2 (germline): SGHVS, FQNEAQ. This CDR3 has 14 residues. Germline trimming cut 5 bases from V and 6 bases from J; bases unmatched to any gene: 5. CDR3 DNA sequence: TGTGCCAGCAGCCCTCGGACAGGGGGCCATGGCTACACCTTC. This gives the protein CASSPRTGGHGYTF.

This clonotype has just a few counts. The chain links TRBV29-1 to TRBJ2-3; D may be TRBD1 or TRBD2 (5 bases each). From germline, CDR1 is SQVTM and CDR2 ANQGSEA. This CDR3 region has 13 residues. Trimming removed 7 bases at V and 6 bases at J, with 17 bases between. In DNA form, the CDR3 reads TGCAGCGCATTTGGGGGAACGATGGATACGCAGTATTTT. Translated: CSAFGGTMDTQYF.

This chain joins TRBV12-1 and TRBJ1-4; TRBD1, the table's D call, lacks a check against the DNA. TRBV12-1 constitutes a pseudogene. The CDR3 spans 15 residues. For the CDR3, the DNA is TGTGCCAGCAGCTTCGCCGGGACAGCAGACGAAAAACTGTTTTTT. It yields the protein CASSFAGTADEKLFF.

The rearrangement uses TRBV6-5 and TRBJ2-5; D uncertain. The CDR3 contains 14 residues. Trimming removed 2 bases at V and 1 base at J, with 8 bases between. CDR1 is MNHEY and CDR2 is SVGAGI in the germline V gene. The CDR3 sequence is CASSYGRTQETQYF. DNA of the CDR3: TGTGCCAGCAGTTACGGCAGGACCCAAGAGACCCAGTACTTC.

The chain is built from TRBV12-3 or TRBV12-4 and TRBJ1-5, with 10 bases matching TRBD1. Germline trimming cut 5 bases from V and 5 bases from J; bases unmatched to any gene: 3. The CDR3 is 14 residues long. The CDR3 loop is CASSDRGLDQPQHF. The CDR3 nucleotides read TGTGCCAGCAGTGACAGGGGGCTGGATCAGCCCCAGCATTTT.